Reported below is one T cell receptor (beta chain). Which antigen it targets is not known. Base qualities are not provided; no much larger clone lies one nucleotide away. CDR1 and CDR2 are read off the germline V gene as MNHGY and SVAAGI. Germline trimming: 4 bases from V, 2 bases from J; junction bases outside gene matches: 2. Taken from cysteine to phenylalanine, the CDR3 has 14 residues. The read is trimmed to its CDR3 DNA, 42 bases read in frame from base 1. The time point label of this sample denotes: pre-treatment sample, taken before nivolumab and TIL therapy. The baseline tumor samples, taken from the same resection that was used to grow TIL, were excised metastases, most often pleural nodules or supraclavicular lymph nodes. Tumors were harvested before any PD-1/PD-L1 blockade; patients then received nivolumab, and those progressing received lymphodepletion, expanded TIL infusion and IL-2. A phase I trial run at two centers enrolled adults with stage 4 NSCLC between October 2017 and early 2020. Samples were obtained from a single-arm, open-label phase I trial in which tumor-infiltrating lymphocyte therapy with nivolumab was evaluated in advanced non-small cell lung cancer. For each resected tumor, portions were snap-frozen in liquid nitrogen and kept at -80 degrees C. Tumor regions of interest were chosen on H&E sections by laser-capture macrodissection, pulverized into around 14 mg aliquots, and extracted with Qiagen Allprep kits.

The sample originates from a study of TIL therapy for anti-PD-1-resistant metastatic lung cancer (TCRdb year 2021). Study-wide context: Among the enrolled patients, the median age was around 56 years (range roughly 38-80), and the median tumor PD-L1 proportion score was roughly 6%. Most of the cohort had lung adenocarcinoma, including a handful of EGFR-mutant tumors and two ALK-rearranged tumors, and half of the patients were either current or former smokers. Across the cohort, whole-exome sequencing showed a median non-synonymous tumor mutation burden of approximately 1.5 mutations per megabase. Clonotypes were tracked across tumor, expanded TIL product and serial blood samples by T cell receptor beta sequencing of tumor and peripheral blood.

The immunoSEQ v3 hsTCRB kit was used to amplify TCR beta CDR3 regions from genomic DNA through bias-controlled multiplex PCR. The TCR libraries were sequenced on an Illumina NextSeq 500 to around 1.9 million read pairs for survey level or roughly 4.5-6.5 million read pairs for deep level. As for the authors' bioinformatics: Clonality was reported by immunoSEQ Analyzer software, which also assigned V, D and J genes and filtered out non-productive sequences. Repertoires were compared using productive Simpson clonality and Morisita overlap index of productive TRB rearrangements between infused TIL and blood. TCRdb limited this immuneACCESS table to in-frame rearrangements with V and J called. A share of clones is missing; checked studies link under half to unresolved V genes, and the rest is unexplained. That table is the source of V, J and clone size, and D and trimming were worked out from the DNA. The sample has 45,000 to 50,000 clones on record, around 64% of them singletons. The biggest ten clones account for roughly 6% of the sample.

Study-wide conclusions, independent of this receptor: Generalizability was limited because the cohort was highly selected, with more treatment-naive, never-smoker and oncogene-addicted patients included than is typical. Compared with baseline intratumoral T cells, expanded TIL cultures were more clonal and less diverse (median clonality roughly 6% vs 31%, p < 0.0001). The study protocol defined all tumor marker inferences as exploratory. Clonal turnover during TIL culture was high, and many clones enriched in the product were not detected in the baseline tumor, suggesting clonal contraction instead of faithful expansion.

The V and J segments used are TRBV6-9 and TRBJ1-5; a stretch of 7 junction bases matches TRBD1. The clonotype was recovered from a person between 25 and 80 years old with non-small cell lung cancer. Here the sequenced sample was tumor tissue, taken at baseline. Read as DNA, the sequence is TGTGCCAGCAGTTTCGACAGGGGCAATCAGCCCCAGCATTTT. Its protein reads: CASSFDRGNQPQHF.